Below, one TCR beta chain is given with its context. The V end lost 4 bases, the J end lost 2 bases, and 4 bases lay between the germline ends. The germline CDR1 and CDR2 sequences are LNHDA and SQIVND (reference sequence). CDR3 length equals 12 residues. The sample comes from a study of control samples from healthy donors and cancer patients. Clones were read by immunoSEQ multiplex PCR, and TCRdb kept only the in-frame ones, dropping some. This sample yields tens of thousands of clones, of which roughly nine tenths are seen a single time; 8.5% to 10% belongs to the top ten. The receptor comes from a woman aged 50 to 60 with colorectal cancer. The chain links TRBV19 to TRBJ2-3; no reliable D call. Input material: PBMCs. CDR3 DNA sequence: TGTGCCAGTAGTACCATCACAGATACGCAGTATTTT. Protein: CASSTITDTQYF.